This paragraph covers one T cell receptor beta chain sequence. Methods used by the authors: Quantification of nucleated cells was approximated via reference gene primer amplification. Libraries were prepared by immunoSEQ multiplex PCR; TCRdb keeps only in-frame clonotypes and omits some of them. Clone size and the V and J calls come from that table; the DNA yielded D and trimming. The sample contains over 110,000 clones, over 70% of which appear only once. This entry belongs to a study of blood T cell repertoires in COVID-19. As for the study in general: What the recovered Cohort 3 donors had was two negative PCRs, clearance, or symptom resolution. T cells, B-cell-depleted T cells, or PBMCs provided the cDNA or gDNA that served as material.

Trimming at V came to 4 bases and at J to 7 bases, leaving 4 bases not matched to a gene. Per germline, CDR1 MNHEY and CDR2 SVGAGI. This CDR3 contains 15 residues. Participants had their cohort set by participant-reported clinical history. The sample was PBMCs or T cells enriched from blood (not recorded which). The clonotype was recovered from a man over 45 in a cohort exposed to, infected with or recovered from COVID-19 (not recorded which). The chain combines TRBV6-5 with TRBJ2-1, with 13 nucleotides matching TRBD2. CDR3 bases: TGTGCCAGCAGTTGGACTAGCGGGGGTCGGAATGAGCAGTTCTTC. Protein: CASSWTSGGRNEQFF.